This T cell receptor beta chain came from a study of blood T cell repertoires in COVID-19. Background on the study: Spain, Italy and the United States supplied samples that represented acute and convalescent COVID-19. The cDNA or gDNA used as material had been derived from T cells, B-cell-depleted T cells, or PBMCs.

The method was immunoSEQ multiplex PCR; TCRdb's version includes in-frame clones alone and lacks a portion of them. The sample comprises about 79,000 clones, 85% to 90% of which are singletons, and about 4.8% rests with the top ten. This clone occurred a few times. This sample also contains other DNA sequences that code for the same CDR3. Germline V gene lookup returns CDR1 SGHRS and CDR2 YFSETQ. With 0 bases removed from V and 1 base from J, the gap between germline ends came to 5 bases. The CDR3 totals 13 residues. The receptor was derived from a man aged 45-60 years with active COVID-19. V and J are TRBV5-1 and TRBJ2-7; maybe TRBD1 (5 bases). Sequenced input: peripheral blood. CDR3 region: CASSLGQSYEQYF. CDR3 sequence (DNA): TGCGCCAGCAGCTTGGGACAGTCCTACGAGCAGTACTTC.